This is a list of T cell receptor beta chains from one sample in a study of early T cells in non-severe SARS-CoV-2 infection. TCRdb fed the 5' RACE reads into MiXCR, producing one record per CDR3 protein. This table has under 100,000 distinct CDR3 sequences, approximately 9.9% appearing once. The sample consisted of whole blood. Source of these receptors: an adult who was a healthcare worker with PCR-confirmed SARS-CoV-2 infection or an uninfected control (not recorded which). Both conserved end residues are part of each CDR3.

CDR3aa: CASSKGQGLVPYEQYF
j_gene: TRBJ2-7
v_gene: TRBV5-1

CDR3aa: CASSPNRSKNIQYF
j_gene: TRBJ2-4
v_gene: TRBV7-2

CDR3aa: CASSSGTGPQETQYF
j_gene: TRBJ2-5
v_gene: TRBV11-2

CDR3aa: CASSQESPLGNQPQHF
j_gene: TRBJ1-5
v_gene: TRBV4-1

CDR3aa: CASSQVTGGNDYEQYF
j_gene: TRBJ2-7
v_gene: TRBV4-2

CDR3aa: CASRDSLETQYF
j_gene: TRBJ2-5
v_gene: TRBV6-1

CDR3aa: CASRDRVGANTEAFF
j_gene: TRBJ1-1
v_gene: TRBV2

CDR3aa: CASSYSPTSPFYEQYF
j_gene: TRBJ2-7
v_gene: TRBV6-2/TRBV6-3

CDR3aa: CVSSLRLAGGTTYEQYF
j_gene: TRBJ2-7
v_gene: TRBV18

CDR3aa: CASSQAAGGNQPQHF
j_gene: TRBJ1-5
v_gene: TRBV18

CDR3aa: CARTYWVGNEQFF
j_gene: TRBJ2-1
v_gene: TRBV10-2

CDR3aa: CSASPAGTYGYTF
j_gene: TRBJ1-2
v_gene: TRBV20-1

CDR3aa: CASSQGVRGRGYGYTF
j_gene: TRBJ1-2
v_gene: TRBV3-1